This T cell receptor beta chain is from a study of T cells in localized non-small cell lung cancer. Study results and limitations: Higher T cell density in the blood was associated with longer overall survival, whereas higher adjacent-lung clonality associated with shorter survival. Adjacent uninvolved lung tissue had the highest T cell clonality, exceeding tumor. Sequence data derive from only one tumor region, so heterogeneity remains possible. Of the top 100 tumor clones, median 57 were in adjacent lung, 25 to 30 among its top 100.

Only in-frame clones appear in the TCRdb table, and some are missing; sequencing was by immunoSEQ multiplex PCR. The sample yields about 43,000 clones, 75% to 95% seen once. The CDR3 covers 13 residues. CDR1 MDHEN and CDR2 SYDVKM come from the germline V gene. V was cut by 5 bases and J by 8 bases, with 15 bases left in between. This clone was counted once. Its antigen remains unknown. Sequencing was performed on PBMCs, taken before any cancer treatment. The gene calls are TRBV28 and TRBJ1-1; D might be TRBD1 (6 bases). This TCR was recovered from a woman aged 35-70 years with stage II lung adenocarcinoma. Written as DNA, the CDR3 is TGTGCCAGCAGTGCTCCCTGGGGACAAGAAGCTTTCTTT. It is translated as CASSAPWGQEAFF.